This T cell receptor beta chain was documented in a study of blood T cell repertoires in COVID-19. Whole-study context: T cells, B-cell-depleted T cells, or PBMCs provided the cDNA or gDNA that served as material.

About this clone: This may be a read error, as it is one base from a much larger clone. Other nucleotide sequences in the sample specify the same CDR3.

The V gene lost 4 bases and the J gene lost 2 bases, with 8 bases spanning the gap. This CDR3 spans 13 amino acids. Per the germline V gene, CDR1 is SEHNR and CDR2 is FQNEAQ (reference sequence). Libraries were prepared by immunoSEQ multiplex PCR; TCRdb keeps only in-frame clonotypes and omits some of them. The table includes 80,000 to 100,000 clones, around 82% detected once. The J gene is TRBJ1-1, the V gene TRBV7-9; unclear D gene. The receptor was isolated from a man aged 70-80 years with active or convalescent COVID-19. Material: peripheral blood. The CDR3 DNA follows: TGTGCCAGCAGCTCCGAGTCAAACACTGAAGCTTTCTTT. Translated, it gives CASSSESNTEAFF.